What follows describes a single TCR beta chain. The sample originates from a study of blood T cell repertoires in COVID-19. Study-level background: The study drew acute and convalescent COVID-19 samples from the United States, Italy and Spain.

Only in-frame clones appear in the TCRdb table, and some are missing; sequencing was by immunoSEQ multiplex PCR. The repertoire consists of 320,000 or so clones, with approximately 88% occurring once and the leading ten covering 4.5% to 6.5%. Participants, roughly 18 to 100 years old, spanned some 23 US areas. Participant reports of clinical history set cohort assignment. Recovered Cohort 3 donors showed two negative PCRs, clearance, or symptom resolution. The CDR3 sequence is 14 residues long. V was clipped by 3 bases and J by 6 bases, with 11 bases between them. From germline, CDR1 is SNHLY and CDR2 FYNNEI.

Specimen: PBMCs or T cells enriched from blood (not recorded which). V usage is TRBV2 and J usage is TRBJ1-4; D uncertain. The TCR originated in a man aged 55-75 years who had recovered from COVID-19. CDR3 protein: CASSEAFADEKLFF. For the CDR3, the DNA is TGTGCCAGCAGTGAGGCTTTTGCGGATGAAAAACTGTTTTTT.